This record covers a single T cell receptor beta chain. V was pared by 8 bases and J by 2 bases, with 8 bases between. CDR3 length equals 12 residues. The data stem from a study of blood T cell repertoires in COVID-19. Study background: The samples span acute and convalescent COVID-19 from the United States, Italy and Spain.

Per the study methods: Estimation of nucleated cell counts relied on the amplification of reference gene primers. The table came from immunoSEQ multiplex PCR; TCRdb's copy has only in-frame clones and leaves some out. V, J and clone size are those of that table, while D and trimming were read from the DNA. This sample has 290,000 or so clones; roughly 85% occur once, and the top ten carry approximately 5%. The sequence came from a man over 45 with active or convalescent COVID-19. The sequenced sample was peripheral blood. The rearrangement joins TRBV12-3 or TRBV12-4 to TRBJ2-3, with D possibly TRBD1 on 5 matching bases. The CDR3 spells CASGRVTDTQYF. The CDR3 DNA sequence: TGTGCCAGCGGCAGGGTCACAGATACGCAGTATTTT.